A single sample is the source of the 21 T cell receptor beta chains below, sequenced in a study of blood T cell repertoires in COVID-19. Profiled with immunoSEQ multiplex PCR; TCRdb holds only in-frame clones, not every one. The sample has about 400,000 clones, roughly 85% seen once. Sequencing used PBMCs or T cells enriched from blood (not recorded which). These receptors all come from a woman between 18 and 29 years old with acute COVID-19.

The chain uses TRBV9 and TRBJ1-4; D is undetermined. V lost 0 bases to trimming and J lost 6 bases, with 12 bases between them. This CDR3 comprises 15 residues. Germline loops: CDR1 SGDLS, CDR2 YYNGEE. The CDR3 protein is CASSVGRGQDEKLFF. The CDR3 DNA reads as TGTGCCAGCAGCGTAGGAAGAGGGCAGGATGAAAAACTGTTTTTT.

This clone was detected a few times. This chain connects TRBV4-1 to TRBJ1-2, with D possibly matching TRBD1 (6 bases). The V end lost 4 bases, the J end lost 7 bases, and 16 bases lay between the germline ends. Germline-derived CDR1 and CDR2 are MGHRA and YSYEKL. CDR3 length equals 14 residues. The CDR3 nucleotides are TGCGCCAGCAGCCTCTGGGGGGGCTCGTTTGGCTACACCTTC. Its protein is CASSLWGGSFGYTF.

The chain has TRBV7-9 and TRBJ2-1; D is possibly TRBD2 (6 bases). There are 14 residues in the CDR3. Germline assignment: CDR1 SEHNR and CDR2 FQNEAQ (reference sequence). Between the trimmed V and J ends, which lost 3 bases and 0 bases, there was a span of 6 bases. The CDR3 reads CASSFGSSYNEQFF. The CDR3, as DNA: TGTGCCAGCAGCTTCGGGAGCTCCTACAATGAGCAGTTCTTC.

Here the CDR3 reads CASEFSQGNEKLFF. Written as DNA, the CDR3 is TGTGCCAGCGAATTTTCGCAGGGTAATGAAAAACTGTTTTTT. The V call is TRBV6-5, the J call TRBJ1-4; the D gene is possibly TRBD1 (5 bases). Germline CDR1 reads MNHEY; CDR2 reads SVGAGI. CDR3 size: 14 residues. V was pared by 8 bases and J by 4 bases, with 14 bases between.

V usage is TRBV2 and J usage is TRBJ2-1; 9 bases align to TRBD1. This CDR3 contains 15 residues. The germline V gene has CDR1 SNHLY and CDR2 FYNNEI. Trimming at V came to 6 bases and at J to 1 base, leaving 4 bases not matched to a gene. DNA of the CDR3: TGTGCCAGCAGAGAGGACAGGGGTTCCTACAATGAGCAGTTCTTC. It yields the protein CASREDRGSYNEQFF. Variable domain in full (rest from reference TRBV2 and TRBJ2-1): EPEVTQTPSHQVTQMGQEVILRCVPISNHLYFYWYRQILGQKVEFLVSFYNNEISEKSEIFDDQFSVERPDGSNFTLKIRSTKLEDSAMYFCASREDRGSYNEQFFGPGTRLTVL.

The chain joins TRBV28 to TRBJ2-3; 8 bases agree with TRBD1. The CDR3 has 15 amino acids. The J segment lost 2 bases and the V segment lost 6 bases, leaving 7 bases of the junction unmatched. Germline V gene lookup returns CDR1 MDHEN and CDR2 SYDVKM. DNA for the CDR3: TGTGCCAGCAGGAAAGACAGGGGAGACACAGATACGCAGTATTTT. This translates into CASRKDRGDTDTQYF. Full variable domain (outside the CDR3, taken from reference TRBV28 and TRBJ2-3): DVKVTQSSRYLVKRTGEKVFLECVQDMDHENMFWYRQDPGLGLRLIYFSYDVKMKEKGDIPEGYSVSREKKERFSLILESASTNQTSMYLCASRKDRGDTDTQYFGPGTRLTVL.

This clone has just one count. DNA of the CDR3: TGTGCCAGCAGTGACTTCACGACAGAAAGTGGAAACACCATATATTTT. It specifies CASSDFTTESGNTIYF. This chain connects TRBV6-4 to TRBJ1-3; TRBD1 is a possible D gene (5 bases). Trimming removed 1 base from V and 3 bases from J, with 13 bases in between. Germline V CDR1 and CDR2: MRHNA, SNTAGT. This CDR3 contains 16 residues.

The J gene is TRBJ1-5, the V gene TRBV27; D uncertain. This CDR3 comprises 14 residues. Germline assignment: CDR1 MNHEY and CDR2 SMNVEV (reference sequence). The V and J ends lost 6 bases and 3 bases respectively, with 12 bases between them. CDR3 DNA sequence: TGTGCCAGCAGAATGGCAGCGATCAATCAGCCCCAGCATTTT. Protein: CASRMAAINQPQHF.

The chain has TRBV9 and TRBJ2-1, with TRBD2 matching over 8 bases. The CDR3 runs to 16 residues. V lost 4 bases, J lost 8 bases, and 14 bases stayed unmatched. Per the germline V gene, CDR1 is SGDLS and CDR2 is YYNGEE. Written as DNA, the CDR3 is TGTGCCAGCAGCCCCGCCCCGGGGGGGCCCCTGTATGAGCAGTTCTTC. This translates into CASSPAPGGPLYEQFF.

Notes on this clone: Other nucleotide sequences from this sample produce the same CDR3. The rearrangement uses TRBV15 and TRBJ2-7; D might be TRBD1 (5 bases). The CDR3 contains 15 residues. Germline V gives CDR1 LNHNV, CDR2 YYDKDF (reference sequence). Trimming left V 0 bases short and J 0 bases short, with 9 bases between. The CDR3 DNA follows: TGTGCCACCAGCAGAGATCACAGGAGCTCCTACGAGCAGTACTTC. This codes for CATSRDHRSSYEQYF.

This clone was counted once. CDR3 coding DNA: TGTGCCAGTAGTATCAGGGGTGAAAAACTGTTTTTT. Encoded protein: CASSIRGEKLFF. The rearrangement joins TRBV19 to TRBJ1-4, with D possibly TRBD1 on 6 matching bases. The CDR3 is 12 residues long. From germline, CDR1 is LNHDA and CDR2 SQIVND (reference sequence). Deletions cut 3 bases from V and 7 bases from J, with 6 bases between.

This chain connects TRBV7-6 to TRBJ2-5; the D is unclear. Trimming cost V 4 bases and J 3 bases, with 9 bases left between them. CDR1 is SGHVS and CDR2 is FNYEAQ in the germline V gene. The CDR3 is made up of 13 amino acids. For the CDR3, the DNA is TGTGCCAGCAGCTCCCACTACGAAGAGACCCAGTACTTC. It is translated as CASSSHYEETQYF. Full variable domain (rest looked up from reference TRBV7-6 and TRBJ2-5): GAGVSQSPRYKVTKRGQDVALRCDPISGHVSLYWYRQALGQGPEFLTYFNYEAQQDKSGLPNDRFSAERPEGSISTLTIQRTEQRDSAMYRCASSSHYEETQYFGPGTRLLVL.

The V and J genes are TRBV7-2 and TRBJ1-2; the match to TRBD1 covers 8 bases. Germline V gives CDR1 SGHTA, CDR2 FQGNSA. The CDR3 runs to 16 residues. V trimming: 5 bases; J trimming: 4 bases; junction bases outside the gene matches: 12. DNA for the CDR3: TGTGCCAGCAGCCCCCAAGGACAGGGACCCAGCTATGGCTACACCTTC. This encodes CASSPQGQGPSYGYTF. The complete variable domain, with remaining parts taken from reference TRBV7-2 and TRBJ1-2, reads GAGVSQSPSNKVTEKGKDVELRCDPISGHTALYWYRQSLGQGLEFLIYFQGNSAPDKSGLPSDRFSAERTGGSVSTLTIQRTQQEDSAVYLCASSPQGQGPSYGYTFGSGTRLTVV.

This clone was observed once. V is TRBV29-1 and J is TRBJ2-1; D perhaps matches TRBD1 (5 bases). Germline-derived CDR1 and CDR2 are SQVTM and ANQGSEA. The CDR3 covers 11 residues. The V end lost 5 bases, the J end lost 7 bases, and 9 bases lay between the germline ends. In DNA, the CDR3 is TGCAGCGTTCCCAGGGTTAATGAGCAGTTCTTC. Translated: CSVPRVNEQFF.

The chain carries TRBV19 and TRBJ1-1; 7 nucleotides agree with TRBD1. In germline, CDR1 is LNHDA, CDR2 SQIVND (reference sequence). With 7 bases clipped from V and 6 bases from J, the junction kept 5 bases outside the gene matches. The CDR3 has 12 residues. The CDR3 sequence is CASTFQGAEAFF. The CDR3 coding sequence is TGTGCCAGTACCTTCCAGGGGGCTGAAGCTTTCTTT.

This CDR3 is CSARGGFGQPQHF. The CDR3 region has the DNA TGCAGCGCCCGAGGGGGTTTCGGCCAGCCCCAGCATTTT. The chain links TRBV29-1 to TRBJ1-5; the D gene is possibly TRBD1 (6 bases). The CDR3 sequence is 13 residues long. With 7 bases removed from V and 7 bases from J, the gap between germline ends came to 17 bases. The V gene's germline CDR1 is SQVTM and CDR2 ANQGSEA.

The chain employs TRBV6-1 and TRBJ2-6, with TRBD1 matching 8 bases. This CDR3 is 17 amino acids long. Germline assignment: CDR1 MNHNS and CDR2 SASEGT. V was pared by 3 bases and J by 3 bases, with 7 bases of the junction left unmatched. CDR3 in amino acids: CASSDPRGRYGANVLTF. Written as DNA, the CDR3 is TGTGCCAGCAGTGACCCCAGGGGGCGGTATGGGGCCAACGTCCTGACTTTC.

The chain combines TRBV7-9 with TRBJ1-5; weak D call: TRBD1 (6 bases). The CDR3 is 13 amino acids. Per the germline V gene, CDR1 is SEHNR and CDR2 is FQNEAQ (reference sequence). The V gene lost 4 bases and the J gene lost 4 bases, with 8 bases spanning the gap. Written as DNA, the CDR3 is TGTGCCAGCAGCTCCCAGGGGAATCAGCCCCAGCATTTT. It translates to CASSSQGNQPQHF. The whole variable domain, filled in from reference TRBV7-9 and TRBJ1-5, reads DTGVSQNPRHKITKRGQNVTFRCDPISEHNRLYWYRQTLGQGPEFLTYFQNEAQLEKSRLLSDRFSAERPKGSFSTLEIQRTEQGDSAMYLCASSSQGNQPQHFGDGTRLSIL.

V gene TRBV18 combines with J gene TRBJ2-7; D is unclear. The CDR3 runs to 12 residues. Germline-derived CDR1 and CDR2 are KGHSH and LQKENI. V was pared by 4 bases and J by 2 bases, with 6 bases between. CDR3 residues: CASSQQTYEQYF. As DNA, the CDR3 is TGTGCCAGCTCACAACAGACCTACGAGCAGTACTTC.

V gene TRBV3-1 (or the pseudogene TRBV3-2) combines with J gene TRBJ2-7; D perhaps matches TRBD1 (5 bases). Germline CDR1 LGHDT, CDR2 YNNKEL (reference sequence). The length of the CDR3 is 19 residues. V gave up 0 bases and J gave up 6 bases, with 27 bases separating them. Here the CDR3 reads CASSQDLQGLGSLLREQYF. In nucleotides, the CDR3 is TGTGCCAGCAGCCAAGATCTCCAGGGCCTGGGCTCACTACTACGCGAGCAGTACTTC.

The chain employs TRBV5-4 and TRBJ2-5; TRBD2 agrees at 8 bases. The CDR3 has 16 amino acids. CDR1 is SGHNT, CDR2 YYREEE, per germline (reference sequence). The junction had 11 bases not matched to a gene; V was cut back by 1 base and J by 6 bases. The CDR3 protein is CASSLLGGLAGKTQYF. CDR3 coding DNA: TGTGCCAGCAGCTTGTTAGGAGGACTAGCAGGGAAGACCCAGTACTTC.